A single sample gave rise to the 4 T cell receptor beta chains below, sequenced in a study of T cells after yellow fever vaccination. TCRdb processed the 5' RACE reads anew with MiXCR; each CDR3 protein has one entry. In the table there are hundreds of thousands of distinct CDR3 sequences, 20% to 25% of which are singletons. This material consisted of PBMCs, taken roughly 20 days after the first yellow fever vaccination. These receptor sequences come from a man aged 18 to 29 who received the YFV17D yellow fever vaccine.

There are many counts of this clonotype. V usage is TRBV4-3 and J usage is TRBJ2-1; 14 positions agree with TRBD2. From germline, CDR1 is LGHNA and CDR2 YSLEER. The CDR3 covers 16 residues. V shed 5 bases, J shed 2 bases, and the junction held 2 bases outside the gene matches. The CDR3 loop reads CASSSTSGGAYNEQFF. Written as DNA, the CDR3 is TGCGCCAGCAGCTCGACTAGCGGGGGGGCCTACAATGAGCAGTTCTTC.

The chain joins TRBV7-9 to TRBJ2-1, with 7 nucleotides matching TRBD1. Germline V gives CDR1 SEHNR, CDR2 FQNEAQ (reference sequence). V lost 2 bases to trimming and J lost 12 bases; unmatched junction nucleotides: 10. CDR3 length: 14 amino acids. CDR3 protein: CASSLTTNRGWQFF. Here the CDR3 DNA reads TGTGCCAGCAGCTTAACGACAAACAGGGGCTGGCAGTTCTTC.

There are a few counts of this clonotype. The chain combines TRBV29-1 with TRBJ1-4; 8 nucleotides align to TRBD1. The ends lost 7 bases at V and 8 bases at J; junction bases unmatched: 6. CDR1 SQVTM and CDR2 ANQGSEA come from the germline V gene. The CDR3 contains 12 residues. The DNA of the CDR3 is TGCAGCGCAGACAGGGGCGGCGAAAAACTGTTTTTT. Translated, it gives CSADRGGEKLFF. The complete variable domain, with remaining parts taken from reference TRBV29-1 and TRBJ1-4, reads SAVISQKPSRDICQRGTSLTIQCQVDSQVTMMFWYRQQPGQSLTLIATANQGSEATYESGFVIDKFPISRPNLTFSTLTVSNMSPEDSSIYLCSADRGGEKLFFGSGTQLSVL.

This clonotype has a handful of counts. The genes are TRBV20-1 and TRBJ2-7; 8 bases match TRBD1. This CDR3 has 13 residues. The germline gives CDR1 DFQATT, CDR2 SNEGSKA (reference sequence). J lost 3 bases, V lost 4 bases, and 5 bases had no gene match. In DNA, the CDR3 is TGCAGTGCTATGGGACAGGTAAACTACGAGCAGTACGTC. This translates into CSAMGQVNYEQYV.